The clone carrying this T cell receptor beta chain was detected once. Its antigen is undetermined. This record comes from a study of OX40 agonist ivuxolimab in advanced cancers. Whole-study findings and limits: In general, CD8+ T cells held more expanded clones than CD4+ did, on average.

Per the germline V gene, CDR1 is MGHRA and CDR2 is YSYEKL. The CDR3 has 13 residues. Trimming cost V 1 base and J 5 bases, with 5 bases left between them. It was autoimmune disease history or systemic immunosuppression that excluded patients. The assay was immunoSEQ multiplex PCR, and TCRdb's table has in-frame clones only and misses some. This sample has over 80,000 clones, with about nine tenths found just once. The source material was CD4+ or CD8+ T cells sorted from blood, sampled in a trial of the OX40 agonist ivuxolimab. This TCR derives from an adult with an advanced solid tumor such as melanoma, head and neck, liver or kidney cancer. The chain carries TRBV4-1 and TRBJ2-2; D unresolved. CDR3 sequence (DNA): TGCGCCAGCAGCCAAGTTGTTACCGGGGAGCTGTTTTTT. As protein: CASSQVVTGELFF.